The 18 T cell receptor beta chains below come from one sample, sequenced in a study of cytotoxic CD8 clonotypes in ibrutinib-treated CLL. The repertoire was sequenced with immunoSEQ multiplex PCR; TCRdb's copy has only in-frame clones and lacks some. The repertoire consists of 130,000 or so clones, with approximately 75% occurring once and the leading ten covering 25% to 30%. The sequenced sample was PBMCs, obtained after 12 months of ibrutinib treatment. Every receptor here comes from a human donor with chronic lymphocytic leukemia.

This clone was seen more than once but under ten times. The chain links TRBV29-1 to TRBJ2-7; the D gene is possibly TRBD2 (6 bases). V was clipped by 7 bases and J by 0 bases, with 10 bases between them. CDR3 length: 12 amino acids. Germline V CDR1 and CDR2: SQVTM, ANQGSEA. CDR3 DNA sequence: TGCAGCGCGCGGGGTGACTCCTACGAGCAGTACTTC. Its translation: CSARGDSYEQYF.

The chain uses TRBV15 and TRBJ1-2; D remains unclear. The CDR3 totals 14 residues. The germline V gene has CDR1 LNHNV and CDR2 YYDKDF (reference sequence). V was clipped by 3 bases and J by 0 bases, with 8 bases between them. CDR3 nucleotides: TGTGCCACCAGCAGGGACCTGACTAACTATGGCTACACCTTC. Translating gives CATSRDLTNYGYTF.

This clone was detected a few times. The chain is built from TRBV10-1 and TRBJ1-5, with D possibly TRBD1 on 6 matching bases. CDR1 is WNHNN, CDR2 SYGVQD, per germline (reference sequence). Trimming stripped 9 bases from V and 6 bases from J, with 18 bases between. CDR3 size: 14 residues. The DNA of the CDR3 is TGCGCCAGGAAGGGGGGTCCAGGGCCTCAGCCCCAGCATTTT. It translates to CARKGGPGPQPQHF.

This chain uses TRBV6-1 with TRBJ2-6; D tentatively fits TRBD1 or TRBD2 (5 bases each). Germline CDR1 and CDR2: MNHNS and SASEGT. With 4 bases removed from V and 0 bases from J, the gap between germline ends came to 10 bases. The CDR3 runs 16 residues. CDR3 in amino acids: CASSAGRTSGANVLTF. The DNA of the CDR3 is TGTGCCAGCAGTGCGGGACGGACCTCTGGGGCCAACGTCCTGACTTTC.

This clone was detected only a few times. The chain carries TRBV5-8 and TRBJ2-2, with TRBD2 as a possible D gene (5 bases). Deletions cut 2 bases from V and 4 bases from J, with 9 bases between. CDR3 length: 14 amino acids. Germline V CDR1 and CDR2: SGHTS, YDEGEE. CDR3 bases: TGTGCCAGCAGCTTAGTTGGGAGCACCGGGGAGCTGTTTTTT. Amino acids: CASSLVGSTGELFF.

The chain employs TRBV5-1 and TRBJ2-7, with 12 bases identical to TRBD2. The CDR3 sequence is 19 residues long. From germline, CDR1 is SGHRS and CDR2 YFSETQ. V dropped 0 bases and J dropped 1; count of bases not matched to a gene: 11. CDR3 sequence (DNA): TGCGCCAGCAGCTTGGATCCTAGCGGGGGGGCCGACATTTCCTACGAGCAGTACTTC. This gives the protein CASSLDPSGGADISYEQYF. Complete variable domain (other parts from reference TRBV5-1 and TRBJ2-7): KAGVTQTPRYLIKTRGQQVTLSCSPISGHRSVSWYQQTPGQGLQFLFEYFSETQRNKGNFPGRFSGRQFSNSRSEMNVSTLELGDSALYLCASSLDPSGGADISYEQYFGPGTRLTVT.

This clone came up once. CDR3 region: CASSPAGNWQGYTF. DNA for the CDR3: TGTGCCAGCAGCCCAGCCGGGAACTGGCAAGGCTACACCTTC. The J gene is TRBJ1-2, the V gene TRBV13; D call uncertain. The germline CDR1 and CDR2 sequences are PRHDT and FYEKMQ (reference sequence). V was cut by 5 bases and J by 8 bases, with 18 bases left in between. The CDR3 extends over 14 amino acids.

CDR3 DNA: TGTGCCAGCAGGACTAGCGGGAGGAATGAGCAGTTCTTC. Protein product: CASRTSGRNEQFF. V gene TRBV28 combines with J gene TRBJ2-1; 13 bases match TRBD2. The germline CDR1 and CDR2 sequences are MDHEN and SYDVKM. Trimming removed 6 bases from V and 7 bases from J; junction bases left unmatched: 0. The CDR3 runs 13 residues.

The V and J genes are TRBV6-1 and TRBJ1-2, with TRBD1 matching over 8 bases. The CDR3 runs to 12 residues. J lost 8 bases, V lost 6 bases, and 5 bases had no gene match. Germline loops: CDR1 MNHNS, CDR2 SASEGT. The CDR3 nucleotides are TGTGCCAGCAGAGAATCAGGGGGCGGCTACACCTTC. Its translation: CASRESGGGYTF.

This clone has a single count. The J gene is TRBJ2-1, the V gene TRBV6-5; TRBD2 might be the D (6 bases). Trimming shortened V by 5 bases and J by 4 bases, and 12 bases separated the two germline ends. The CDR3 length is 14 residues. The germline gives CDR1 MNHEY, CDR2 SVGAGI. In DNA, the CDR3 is TGTGCCAGCAGTACAGGAGGGGATTACAATGAGCAGTTCTTC. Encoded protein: CASSTGGDYNEQFF.

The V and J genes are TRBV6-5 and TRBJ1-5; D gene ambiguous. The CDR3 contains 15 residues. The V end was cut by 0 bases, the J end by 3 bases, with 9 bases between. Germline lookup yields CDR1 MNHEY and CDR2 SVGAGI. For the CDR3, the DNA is TGTGCCAGCAGTTACTCCTCAGCCACCAATCAGCCCCAGCATTTT. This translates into CASSYSSATNQPQHF.

Here the CDR3 reads CASSSVAGGADTQYF. Here the CDR3 DNA reads TGTGCCAGCAGCTCAGTAGCGGGGGGAGCTGATACGCAGTATTTT. The chain combines TRBV11-3 with TRBJ2-3; 10 nucleotides match TRBD2. V was pared by 4 bases and J by 6 bases, with 7 bases of the junction left unmatched. The germline gives CDR1 SGHNT, CDR2 YENEEA. This CDR3 has 15 residues.

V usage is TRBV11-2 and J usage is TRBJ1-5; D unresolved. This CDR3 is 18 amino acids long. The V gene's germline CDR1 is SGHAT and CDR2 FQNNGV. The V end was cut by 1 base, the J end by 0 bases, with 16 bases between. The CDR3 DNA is TGTGCCAGCAGCTTAGGAAACGTTCTGACCCATAGCAATCAGCCCCAGCATTTT. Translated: CASSLGNVLTHSNQPQHF.

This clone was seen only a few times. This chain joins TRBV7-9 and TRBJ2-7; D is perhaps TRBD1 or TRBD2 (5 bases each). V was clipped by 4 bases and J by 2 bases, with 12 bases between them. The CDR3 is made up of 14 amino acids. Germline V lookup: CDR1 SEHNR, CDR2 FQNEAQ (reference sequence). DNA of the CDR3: TGTGCCAGCAGCTCCAACCGGGACGCCTACGAGCAGTACTTC. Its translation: CASSSNRDAYEQYF.

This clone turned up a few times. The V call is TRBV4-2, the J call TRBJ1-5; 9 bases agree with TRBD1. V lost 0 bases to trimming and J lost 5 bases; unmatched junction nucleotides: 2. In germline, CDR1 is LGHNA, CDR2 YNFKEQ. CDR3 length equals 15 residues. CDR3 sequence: CASSQEGQGYQPQHF. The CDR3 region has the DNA TGTGCCAGCAGCCAAGAGGGACAGGGCTATCAGCCCCAGCATTTT.

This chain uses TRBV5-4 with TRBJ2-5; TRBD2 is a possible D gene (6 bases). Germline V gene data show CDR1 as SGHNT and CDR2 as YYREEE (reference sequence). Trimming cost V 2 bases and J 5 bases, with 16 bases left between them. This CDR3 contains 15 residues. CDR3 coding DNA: TGTGCCAGCAGCTTAATCACTAGCATCCAGGAGACCCAGTACTTC. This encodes CASSLITSIQETQYF.

Written as DNA, the CDR3 is TGTGCCTGGGGGGAACCGGGACTAGCGGGTTGGAATGAGCAGTTCTTC. This encodes CAWGEPGLAGWNEQFF. The chain carries TRBV30 and TRBJ2-1; TRBD2 matches at 12 bases. V was pared by 5 bases and J by 7 bases, with 12 bases of the junction left unmatched. Germline assignment: CDR1 GTSNPN and CDR2 SVGIG (reference sequence). The length of the CDR3 is 16 residues.

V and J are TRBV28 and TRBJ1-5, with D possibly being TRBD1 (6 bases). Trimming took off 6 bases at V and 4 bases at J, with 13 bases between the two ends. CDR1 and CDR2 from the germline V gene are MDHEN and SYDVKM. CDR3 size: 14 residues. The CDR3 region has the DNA TGTGCCAGCAGGTCCGGGACACCGAATCAGCCCCAGCATTTT. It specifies CASRSGTPNQPQHF.